One T cell receptor beta chain is described in this entry. This entry comes from a study of shared clonotypes between healthy human individuals. Only in-frame clones appear in the TCRdb table, and some are missing; sequencing was by immunoSEQ multiplex PCR. The sample contains over a million clones, around 78% of which appear only once. The clonotype originates from a man aged 18 to 30 in good health. Some clones in this sample may be carry-over from other donors' samples. Sequenced: memory CD4+ T cells from PBMCs. Subset meaning: CD45RA-negative fraction.

The CDR3 loop is CASSDPGKGSNEQYF. DNA for the CDR3: TGTGCCAGCAGCGACCCAGGGAAGGGGAGCAACGAGCAGTACTTC. This chain links TRBV2 with TRBJ2-7, with D perhaps TRBD1 or TRBD2 (5 bases each). Deletions cut 6 bases from V and 5 bases from J, with 20 bases between. Per germline, CDR1 SNHLY and CDR2 FYNNEI. The CDR3 is made up of 15 amino acids.